This T cell receptor (beta chain) was obtained from a study of T cells in Graves' hyperthyroidism and ophthalmopathy. Study conclusions and caveats: The model forecast ophthalmopathy, anticipating it by a median approximately 6 months before onset.

Authors of the study amplified TCR beta CDR3 regions from RNA transcripts. The HTBI set primed first-round TCR CDR3 RT-PCR. TCRdb processed the multiplex PCR reads anew with MiXCR; each CDR3 protein has one entry. The table shows 350,000 or so distinct CDR3 sequences, with roughly 20% occurring only once. Patients having uncontrolled infection, another autoimmune disease, pregnancy or lactation were not included. PBMCs were derived from about 10 ml fresh peripheral blood. CDR1 is LGHNT, CDR2 FRNRAP, per germline. The CDR3 spans 16 residues. Between the trimmed V and J ends, which lost 0 bases and 0 bases, there was a span of 11 bases. This clonotype came up many times. Its antigen is not known.

The sample comprised blood. The TCR was taken from a woman aged 40 to 49 with Graves' ophthalmopathy. The chain carries TRBV12-5 and TRBJ1-2; D is possibly TRBD1 (5 bases). CDR3 protein: CASGLVLGRANYGYTF. CDR3 sequence (DNA): TGTGCTAGTGGTTTGGTACTAGGCAGGGCTAACTATGGCTACACCTTC.